This T cell receptor beta chain was profiled in a study of blood T cells in healthy people across ages. Study-level points and caveats: A roughly linear age-dependent decrease characterized TCR beta diversity per million T cells.

A second PCR of 7 to 11 cycles used a sample-barcoded 5' primer and a J-beta primer mix. TCRdb analysed the 5' RACE reads with MiXCR anew, one entry per CDR3 protein. The table has about 940,000 distinct CDR3 sequences, around 46% seen once. Germline V gives CDR1 MNHEY, CDR2 SVGAGI. The CDR3 is made up of 17 amino acids. V trimming: 2 bases; J trimming: 6 bases; junction bases outside the gene matches: 13. This clonotype turned up a few times. Its cognate antigen is unknown. V gene TRBV6-5 combines with J gene TRBJ2-3; TRBD2 matches at 8 bases. This receptor was taken from a man aged 30 to 45 in good health. Sequenced material: blood. In DNA form, the CDR3 reads TGTGCCAGCAGTTACCAGTCAGCGGGGGTTCACGGGGATACGCAGTATTTT. As protein: CASSYQSAGVHGDTQYF.